This T cell receptor (beta chain) was identified during a study of control samples from healthy donors and cancer patients. The method was immunoSEQ multiplex PCR; TCRdb's version includes in-frame clones alone and lacks a portion of them. Here the sample spans about 92,000 clones, 82% being singletons. J lost 2 bases, V lost 2 bases, and 0 bases had no gene match. The CDR3 runs to 14 residues. CDR1 is SGHTA, CDR2 FQGNSA, per germline. The sample taken for sequencing was blood. J is TRBJ2-7 and V is TRBV7-2; 10 nucleotides align to TRBD2. The receptor comes from a woman aged 55-69 years in good health. CDR3 DNA: TGTGCCAGCAGCTTACTAGCGGGGGCCTACGAGCAGTACTTC. Its translation: CASSLLAGAYEQYF.